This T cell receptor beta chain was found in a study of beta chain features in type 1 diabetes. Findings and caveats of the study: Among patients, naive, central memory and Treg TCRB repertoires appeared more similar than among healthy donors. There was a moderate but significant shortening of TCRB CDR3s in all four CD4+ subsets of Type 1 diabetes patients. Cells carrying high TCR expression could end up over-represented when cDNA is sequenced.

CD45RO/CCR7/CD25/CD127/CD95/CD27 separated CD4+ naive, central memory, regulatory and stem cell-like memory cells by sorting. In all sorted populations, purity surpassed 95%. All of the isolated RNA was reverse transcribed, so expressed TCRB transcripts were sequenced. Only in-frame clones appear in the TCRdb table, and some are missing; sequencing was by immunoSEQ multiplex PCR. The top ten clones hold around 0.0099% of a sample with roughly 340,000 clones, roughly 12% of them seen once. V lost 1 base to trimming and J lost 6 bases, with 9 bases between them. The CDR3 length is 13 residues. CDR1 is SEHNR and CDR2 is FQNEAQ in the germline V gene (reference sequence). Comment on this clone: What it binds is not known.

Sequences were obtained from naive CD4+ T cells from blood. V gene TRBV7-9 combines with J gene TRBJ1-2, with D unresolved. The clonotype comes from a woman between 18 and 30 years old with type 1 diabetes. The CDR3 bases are TGTGCCAGCAGCTTAGTCCGGTCCGATGGCTACACCTTC. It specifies CASSLVRSDGYTF.